Listed below are T cell receptor beta chains from one sample, sequenced in a study of identical twins. TCRdb re-analysed the 5' RACE reads in MiXCR, keeping a single row per CDR3 protein. The sample has hundreds of thousands of distinct CDR3 sequences; roughly a quarter are singletons. These data were also filed under a second study, of T cells expressing NK-cell markers.

Material: CD4+ T cells sorted from blood. Receptor source: a woman aged 18-29 years in good health. Each CDR3 is given with its conserved first and last residue. Fields, in order: V gene, J gene, D gene, CDR3 protein. A D gene is named only where the DNA matches it firmly.

TRBV7-2	TRBJ2-5	NA	CASSSGALATETQYF
TRBV12-3/TRBV12-4	TRBJ2-7	NA	CASSSGTSLPSDEQYF
TRBV7-8	TRBJ2-5	NA	CASSLKDRPWTQYF
TRBV4-3	TRBJ2-7	TRBD2	CASSPRRAGGTHTYEQYF
TRBV6-1	TRBJ2-3	NA	CASRVASTDTQYF
TRBV5-1	TRBJ2-3	NA	CASSLGSTDTQYF
TRBV12-3/TRBV12-4	TRBJ1-5	NA	CASSLARRNQPQHF
TRBV20-1	TRBJ2-1	TRBD2	CSAKRGAHNNHPFF
TRBV5-6	TRBJ1-1	NA	CASSLVGRAAFF
TRBV15	TRBJ2-2	NA	CATSRDSQTGELFF
TRBV20-1	TRBJ2-7	NA	CSAGAYEQYF